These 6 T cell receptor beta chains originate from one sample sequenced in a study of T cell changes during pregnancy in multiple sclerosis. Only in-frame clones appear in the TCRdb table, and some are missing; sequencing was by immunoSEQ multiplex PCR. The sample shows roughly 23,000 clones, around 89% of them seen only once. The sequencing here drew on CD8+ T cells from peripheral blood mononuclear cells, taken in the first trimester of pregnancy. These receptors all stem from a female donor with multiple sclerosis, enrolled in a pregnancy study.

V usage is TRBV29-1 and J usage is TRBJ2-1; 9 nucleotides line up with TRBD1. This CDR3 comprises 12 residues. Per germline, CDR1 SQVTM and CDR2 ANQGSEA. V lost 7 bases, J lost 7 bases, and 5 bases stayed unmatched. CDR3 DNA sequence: TGCAGCGGGGACAGGGTGGAGAATGAGCAGTTCTTC. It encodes CSGDRVENEQFF.

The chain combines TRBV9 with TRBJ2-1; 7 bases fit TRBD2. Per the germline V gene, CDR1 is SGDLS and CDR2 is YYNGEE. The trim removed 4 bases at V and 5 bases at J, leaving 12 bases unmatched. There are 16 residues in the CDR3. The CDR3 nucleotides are TGTGCCAGCAGCACCTCGCGGGAGATGGTCGACAATGAGCAGTTCTTC. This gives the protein CASSTSREMVDNEQFF.

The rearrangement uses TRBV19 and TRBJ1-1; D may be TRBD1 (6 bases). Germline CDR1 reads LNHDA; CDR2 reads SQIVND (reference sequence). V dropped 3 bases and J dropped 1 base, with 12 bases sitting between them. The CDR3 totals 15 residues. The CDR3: CASSMNRDSNTEAFF. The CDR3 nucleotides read TGTGCCAGTAGTATGAACAGGGATTCGAACACTGAAGCTTTCTTT.

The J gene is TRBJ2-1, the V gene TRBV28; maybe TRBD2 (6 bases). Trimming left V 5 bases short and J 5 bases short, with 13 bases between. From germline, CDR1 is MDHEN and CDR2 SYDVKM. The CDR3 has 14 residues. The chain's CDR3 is CASSIRDLHNEQFF. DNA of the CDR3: TGTGCCAGCAGTATCCGGGACTTACACAATGAGCAGTTCTTC.

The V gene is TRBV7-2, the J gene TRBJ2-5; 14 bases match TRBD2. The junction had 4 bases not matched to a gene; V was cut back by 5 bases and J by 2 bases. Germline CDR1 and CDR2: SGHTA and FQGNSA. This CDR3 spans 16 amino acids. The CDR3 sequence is CASSLRLAGGQETQYF. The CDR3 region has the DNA TGTGCCAGCAGCCTGCGACTAGCGGGAGGGCAAGAGACCCAGTACTTC.

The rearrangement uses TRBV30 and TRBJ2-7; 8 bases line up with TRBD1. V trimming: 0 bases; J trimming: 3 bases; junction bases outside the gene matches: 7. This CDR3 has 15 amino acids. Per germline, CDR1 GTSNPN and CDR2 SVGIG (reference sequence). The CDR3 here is CAWSVAGQDIYEQYF. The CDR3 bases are TGTGCCTGGAGTGTTGCGGGACAGGATATCTACGAGCAGTACTTC.